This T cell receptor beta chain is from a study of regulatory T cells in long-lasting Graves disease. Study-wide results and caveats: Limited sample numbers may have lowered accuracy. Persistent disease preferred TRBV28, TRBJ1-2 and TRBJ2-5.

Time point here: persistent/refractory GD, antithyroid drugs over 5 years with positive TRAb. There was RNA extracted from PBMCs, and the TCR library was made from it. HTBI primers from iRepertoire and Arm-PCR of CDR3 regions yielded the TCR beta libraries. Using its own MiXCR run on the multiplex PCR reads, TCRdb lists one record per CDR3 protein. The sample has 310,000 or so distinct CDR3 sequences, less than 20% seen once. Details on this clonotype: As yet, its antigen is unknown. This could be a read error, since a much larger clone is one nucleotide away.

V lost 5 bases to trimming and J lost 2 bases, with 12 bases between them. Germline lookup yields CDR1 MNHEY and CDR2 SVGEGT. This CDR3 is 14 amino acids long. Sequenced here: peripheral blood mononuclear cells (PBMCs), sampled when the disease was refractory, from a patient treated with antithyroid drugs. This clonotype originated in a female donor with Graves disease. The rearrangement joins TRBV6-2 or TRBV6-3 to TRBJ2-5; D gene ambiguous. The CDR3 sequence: CASSESETQETQYF. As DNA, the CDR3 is TGTGCCAGCAGTGAAAGTGAGACACAAGAGACCCAGTACTTC.